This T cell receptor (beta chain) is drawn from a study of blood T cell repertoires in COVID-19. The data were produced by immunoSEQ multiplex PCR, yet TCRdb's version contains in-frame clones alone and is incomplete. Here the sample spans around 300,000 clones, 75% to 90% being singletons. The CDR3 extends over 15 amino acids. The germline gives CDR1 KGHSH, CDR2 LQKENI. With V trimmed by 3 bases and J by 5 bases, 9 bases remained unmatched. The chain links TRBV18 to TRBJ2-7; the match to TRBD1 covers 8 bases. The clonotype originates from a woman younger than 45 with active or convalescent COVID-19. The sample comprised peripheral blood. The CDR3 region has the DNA TGTGCCAGCTCACCTTCCCAGCAGGGGGCAGACGAGCAGTACTTC. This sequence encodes CASSPSQQGADEQYF.